These 22 T cell receptor beta chains were sequenced from one sample in a study of T cells in Graves' hyperthyroidism and ophthalmopathy. What was amplified from RNA transcripts were TCR beta CDR3 regions. First-round RT-PCR targeting the TCR CDR3 was performed with the HTBI primer set. Each CDR3 protein is one row after TCRdb ran MiXCR on the multiplex PCR reads. The table lists under 650,000 distinct CDR3 sequences, around 15% of them singletons. The sample taken for sequencing was blood. Source of these receptors: a young woman with Graves' hyperthyroidism.

The gene calls are TRBV20-1 and TRBJ1-1, with a weak D call TRBD1 (5 bases). Trimming stripped 0 bases from V and 5 bases from J, with 13 bases between. CDR3 length: 14 amino acids. CDR1 DFQATT and CDR2 SNEGSKA come from the germline V gene (reference sequence). CDR3 nucleotide sequence: TGCAGTGCTAGAGATCTGGGGGTACGGACTGAAGCTTTCTTT. Translating gives CSARDLGVRTEAFF.

This clonotype was seen only a few times. The chain couples TRBV4-1 to TRBJ1-4, with TRBD1 matching over 9 bases. The germline gives CDR1 MGHRA, CDR2 YSYEKL. Trimming at V came to 2 bases and at J to 7 bases, leaving 5 bases not matched to a gene. CDR3 length: 15 amino acids. The CDR3 protein is CASSQKTGGVEKLFF. The CDR3 DNA sequence: TGCGCCAGCAGCCAAAAGACAGGGGGGGTTGAAAAACTGTTTTTT.

CDR3 bases: TGTGCCAGTAGTAAACGGGACTACAATGAGCAGTTCTTC. As protein: CASSKRDYNEQFF. This chain connects TRBV19 to TRBJ2-1, with a weak D call TRBD2 (5 bases). V shed 4 bases and J shed 3 bases, with 7 bases lying between them. This CDR3 is built from 13 residues. Germline V CDR1 and CDR2: LNHDA, SQIVND (reference sequence).

This clonotype was detected many times. The V and J genes are TRBV2 and TRBJ2-7, with D possibly matching TRBD2 (5 bases). This CDR3 comprises 11 residues. CDR1 and CDR2 (germline): SNHLY, FYNNEI. V was clipped by 6 bases and J by 4 bases, with 7 bases between them. The CDR3 loop reads CASRRVYEQYF. The CDR3 DNA reads TGTGCCAGCAGGAGGGTTTACGAGCAGTACTTC.

The table lists this clonotype with many counts. V is TRBV6-5 and J is TRBJ2-7, with 9 bases that match TRBD2. Per the germline V gene, CDR1 is MNHEY and CDR2 is SVGAGI. CDR3 length: 16 residues. After removal of 0 bases from V and 0 bases from J, the junction contained 3 bases not matched to a gene. CDR3 region: CASSYSGTSYSYEQYF. The CDR3, as DNA: TGTGCCAGCAGTTACTCAGGGACTAGCTACTCCTACGAGCAGTACTTC.

At least ten counts were recorded for this clonotype. V and J are TRBV11-2 and TRBJ2-7; D is ambiguous. Germline V gene lookup returns CDR1 SGHAT and CDR2 FQNNGV. The CDR3 runs 13 residues. V shed 3 bases and J shed 5 bases, with 11 bases lying between them. The CDR3 DNA reads as TGTGCCAGCAGCTTTTTGCCCGTAGACGAGCAGTACTTC. This codes for CASSFLPVDEQYF.

This clonotype was seen many times. The gene calls are TRBV2 and TRBJ2-2, with D maybe TRBD1 (5 bases). V was trimmed by 7 bases and J by 6 bases, leaving 15 bases between them. Germline values: CDR1 SNHLY, CDR2 FYNNEI. The length of the CDR3 is 14 residues. The CDR3 nucleotides read TGTGCCAGCAACTGGCAGGGTGACGCCGGGGAGCTGTTTTTT. This codes for CASNWQGDAGELFF.

The table lists this clonotype with many counts. The chain carries TRBV27 and TRBJ2-7, with 8 bases aligning to TRBD1. From germline, CDR1 is MNHEY and CDR2 SMNVEV (reference sequence). The CDR3 has 17 residues. V gave up 4 bases and J gave up 3 bases; unmatched junction bases: 14. The CDR3 coding sequence is TGTGCCAGCAGTTACCACTGGACAGGGAGTTCATTCTACGAGCAGTACTTC. As protein: CASSYHWTGSSFYEQYF.

This clonotype was recorded at least ten times. The rearrangement uses TRBV28 and TRBJ2-3; 8 bases fit TRBD2. CDR1 is MDHEN, CDR2 SYDVKM, per germline. V trimming: 11 bases; J trimming: 0 bases; junction bases outside the gene matches: 7. CDR3 length: 14 residues. CDR3 in amino acids: CAAGGRFSTDTQYF. The CDR3 DNA follows: TGTGCCGCGGGCGGGAGGTTTAGCACAGATACGCAGTATTTT. Full variable domain (rest looked up from reference TRBV28 and TRBJ2-3): DVKVTQSSRYLVKRTGEKVFLECVQDMDHENMFWYRQDPGLGLRLIYFSYDVKMKEKGDIPEGYSVSREKKERFSLILESASTNQTSMYLCAAGGRFSTDTQYFGPGTRLTVL.

To note about this clonotype: A much bigger clone sits one base away, suggesting this may be a read error. Here the CDR3 reads CASSAEEGRHRHNEQFF. The DNA of the CDR3 is TGCGCCAGCAGCGCCGAAGAGGGAAGACACCGCCACAATGAGCAGTTCTTC. The chain employs TRBV5-1 and TRBJ2-1; D is perhaps TRBD2 (5 bases). Trimming removed 4 bases from V and 5 bases from J, with 22 bases in between. CDR1 and CDR2 (germline): SGHRS, YFSETQ. The CDR3 totals 17 residues.

This chain joins TRBV3-1 and TRBJ1-2; 10 bases are shared with TRBD1. The CDR3 consists of 15 residues. Looked up from germline, CDR1 is LGHDT and CDR2 is YNNKEL (reference sequence). Trimming at V came to 2 bases and at J to 5 bases, leaving 5 bases not matched to a gene. CDR3 in amino acids: CASSQKDRGRYGYTF. DNA of the CDR3: TGTGCCAGCAGCCAAAAAGACAGGGGGCGTTATGGCTACACCTTC. Using reference TRBV3-1 and TRBJ1-2 for the parts outside the CDR3, the full variable domain is DTAVSQTPKYLVTQMGNDKSIKCEQNLGHDTMYWYKQDSKKFLKIMFSYNNKELIINETVPNRFSPKSPDKAHLNLHINSLELGDSAVYFCASSQKDRGRYGYTFGSGTRLTVV.

This clonotype was counted at least ten times. The chain employs TRBV2 and TRBJ2-1, with 7 bases that match TRBD2. V was pared by 6 bases and J by 7 bases, with 9 bases of the junction left unmatched. CDR3 size: 14 residues. In germline, CDR1 is SNHLY, CDR2 FYNNEI. The CDR3 DNA follows: TGTGCCAGCAGAAAAAGCGGGATAAGGAATGAGCAGTTCTTC. It specifies CASRKSGIRNEQFF.

This clonotype was counted ten times or more. This chain links TRBV7-9 with TRBJ2-1; 7 bases match TRBD1. The J segment lost 5 bases and the V segment lost 4 bases, leaving 5 bases of the junction unmatched. Germline V gene lookup returns CDR1 SEHNR and CDR2 FQNEAQ (reference sequence). The CDR3 runs to 14 residues. The chain's CDR3 is CASSSGQAHNEQFF. The DNA for the CDR3 is TGTGCCAGCAGCTCCGGACAGGCCCACAATGAGCAGTTCTTC. The full variable domain, with the rest looked up from reference TRBV7-9 and TRBJ2-1, is DTGVSQNPRHKITKRGQNVTFRCDPISEHNRLYWYRQTLGQGPEFLTYFQNEAQLEKSRLLSDRFSAERPKGSFSTLEIQRTEQGDSAMYLCASSSGQAHNEQFFGPGTRLTVL.

This clonotype showed up many times. The J gene is TRBJ1-1, the V gene TRBV28, with 7 bases aligning to TRBD1. This CDR3 is built from 16 residues. Germline assignment: CDR1 MDHEN and CDR2 SYDVKM. V was clipped by 5 bases and J by 3 bases; unmatched bases: 12. The CDR3 DNA sequence: TGTGCCAGCAGTCCCCTTTCAACAGGGGTGGACACTGAAGCTTTCTTT. Translated, it gives CASSPLSTGVDTEAFF.

In the case of this clonotype: Compared with germline, one end of the junction differs, possibly owing to a read error. This chain uses TRBV2 with TRBJ1-1, with 7 positions matching TRBD1. The CDR3 is 14 amino acids. The germline gives CDR1 SNHLY, CDR2 FYNNEI. CDR3 in amino acids: CASRDSLLNTKAFF. The CDR3 DNA reads TGTGCCAGCCGGGACAGCCTTTTGAACACTAAAGCTTTCTTT.

This clonotype appeared many times. The chain couples TRBV13 to TRBJ1-1, with TRBD1 matching over 11 bases. CDR1 is PRHDT, CDR2 FYEKMQ, per germline (reference sequence). Trimming removed 5 bases from V and 7 bases from J; junction bases left unmatched: 9. This CDR3 has 15 residues. The CDR3 nucleotides read TGTGCCAGCAGCGCCCCCCGGGACAGGGGGTATGAAGCTTTCTTT. It translates to CASSAPRDRGYEAFF.

In this sample, this clonotype turned up once. The chain carries TRBV9 and TRBJ2-1; 10 nucleotides align to TRBD2. Germline trimming cut 3 bases from V and 9 bases from J; bases unmatched to any gene: 9. The CDR3 is 15 amino acids. Germline V lookup: CDR1 SGDLS, CDR2 YYNGEE. CDR3 sequence reads: CASSEGTSESGEQFF. The CDR3 DNA follows: TGTGCCAGCAGCGAAGGGACTAGCGAGAGCGGTGAGCAGTTCTTC.

As regards this clonotype: This may arise from a read error, as a much more abundant clone is one base away. The chain recombines TRBV30 with TRBJ1-1; weak D call: TRBD1 (5 bases). The CDR3 has 14 residues. Germline V CDR1 and CDR2: GTSNPN, SVGIG (reference sequence). The CDR3 sequence is CAWIRASGRTAAFF. In nucleotides, the CDR3 is TGTGCCTGGATTCGGGCTTCGGGGCGGACTGCAGCTTTCTTT.

The sample holds many counts of this clonotype. This rearrangement joins TRBV20-1 to TRBJ1-1; D is perhaps TRBD1 (6 bases). The germline V gene has CDR1 DFQATT and CDR2 SNEGSKA (reference sequence). V was pared by 0 bases and J by 1 base, with 9 bases between. This CDR3 has 14 residues. The CDR3 DNA is TGCAGTGCTAGAGAAACAGGGTCGAACACTGAAGCTTTCTTT. As protein: CSARETGSNTEAFF.

The rearrangement links TRBV5-1 to TRBJ2-1; D remains ambiguous. Germline-derived CDR1 and CDR2 are SGHRS and YFSETQ. The CDR3 is made up of 15 amino acids. Trimming removed 0 bases at V and 2 bases at J, with 9 bases between. The CDR3 loop is CASSLVPRTYNEQFF. The CDR3 DNA follows: TGCGCCAGCAGCTTGGTCCCCCGAACCTACAATGAGCAGTTCTTC.

This clonotype appeared a few times. The rearrangement joins TRBV19 to TRBJ2-2; TRBD1 matches at 8 bases. The CDR3 sequence is 16 residues long. Trimming cost V 6 bases and J 7 bases; bases outside gene matches: 13. Germline V gene data show CDR1 as LNHDA and CDR2 as SQIVND (reference sequence). CDR3 coding DNA: TGTGCCAGTAGAACCGGGACAGGTTCCTCCGGCGGGGAGCTGTTTTTT. This encodes CASRTGTGSSGGELFF.

The V gene is TRBV24-1, the J gene TRBJ2-3; D remains unclear. The CDR3 has 14 residues. The germline V and J ends were trimmed by 4 bases and 8 bases, with 15 bases remaining between them. In germline, CDR1 is KGHDR, CDR2 SFDVKD. For the CDR3, the DNA is TGTGCCACCAGTGAACCCCCTCCGCCCGGTACGCAGTATTTT. Its translation: CATSEPPPPGTQYF.